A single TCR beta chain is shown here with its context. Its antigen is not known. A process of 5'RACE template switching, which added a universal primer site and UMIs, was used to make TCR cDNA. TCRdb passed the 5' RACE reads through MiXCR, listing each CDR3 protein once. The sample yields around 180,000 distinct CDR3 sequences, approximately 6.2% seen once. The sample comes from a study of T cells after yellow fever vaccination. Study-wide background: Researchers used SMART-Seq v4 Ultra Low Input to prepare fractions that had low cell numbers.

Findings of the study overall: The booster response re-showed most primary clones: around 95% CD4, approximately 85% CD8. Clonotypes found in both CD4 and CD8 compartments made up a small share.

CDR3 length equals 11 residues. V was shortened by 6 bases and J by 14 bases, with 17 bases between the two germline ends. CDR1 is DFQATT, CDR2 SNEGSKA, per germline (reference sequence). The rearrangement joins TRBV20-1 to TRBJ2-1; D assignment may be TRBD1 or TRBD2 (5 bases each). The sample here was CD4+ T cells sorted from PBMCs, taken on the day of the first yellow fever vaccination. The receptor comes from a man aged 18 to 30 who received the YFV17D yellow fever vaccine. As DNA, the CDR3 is TGCAGTGCCTCCCCCTGGGGGTGGAAGTTCTTC. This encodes CSASPWGWKFF.